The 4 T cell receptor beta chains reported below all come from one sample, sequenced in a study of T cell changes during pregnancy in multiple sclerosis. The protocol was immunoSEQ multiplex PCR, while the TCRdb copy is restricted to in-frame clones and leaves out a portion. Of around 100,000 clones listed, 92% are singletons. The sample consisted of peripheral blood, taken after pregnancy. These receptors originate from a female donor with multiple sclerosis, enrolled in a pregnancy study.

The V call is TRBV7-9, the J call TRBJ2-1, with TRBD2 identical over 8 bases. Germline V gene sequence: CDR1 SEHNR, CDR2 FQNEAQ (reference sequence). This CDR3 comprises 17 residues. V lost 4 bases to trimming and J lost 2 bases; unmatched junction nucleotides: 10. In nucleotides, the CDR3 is TGTGCCAGCAGCTCCGGGACTAGAGCGGAGGCCTACAATGAGCAGTTCTTC. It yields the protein CASSSGTRAEAYNEQFF.

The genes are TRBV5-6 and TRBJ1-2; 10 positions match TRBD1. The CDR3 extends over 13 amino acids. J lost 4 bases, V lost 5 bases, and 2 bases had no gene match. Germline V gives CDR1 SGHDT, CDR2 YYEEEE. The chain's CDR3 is CASSRDRGYGYTF. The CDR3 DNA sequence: TGTGCCAGCAGTCGGGACAGGGGCTATGGCTACACCTTC.

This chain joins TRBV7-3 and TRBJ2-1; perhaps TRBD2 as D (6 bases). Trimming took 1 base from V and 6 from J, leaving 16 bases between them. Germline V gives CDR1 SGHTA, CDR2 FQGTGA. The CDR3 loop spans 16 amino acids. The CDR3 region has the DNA TGTGCCAGCAGCTTAAATCGTGCGGGGAGCCTCAATGAGCAGTTCTTC. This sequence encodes CASSLNRAGSLNEQFF.

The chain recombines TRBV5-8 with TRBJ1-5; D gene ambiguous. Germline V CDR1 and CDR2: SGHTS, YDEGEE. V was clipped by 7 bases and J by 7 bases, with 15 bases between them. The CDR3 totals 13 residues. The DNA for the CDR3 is TGTGCCAGCCAAGCCGTGGCAGGCCAGCCCCAGCATTTT. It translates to CASQAVAGQPQHF.